Listed here are 7 T cell receptor beta chains from one sample, sequenced in a study of T cells in Graves' hyperthyroidism and ophthalmopathy. Amplification yielded TCR beta CDR3 regions, with RNA transcripts as the source. HTBI primers were used for first-round RT-PCR of the TCR CDR3. TCRdb redid the calling of the multiplex PCR reads with MiXCR, one entry per CDR3 protein. The table records 300,000 to 400,000 distinct CDR3 sequences, roughly 14% of them present only once. Sequencing was performed on blood. Receptor source: a woman under 40 with Graves' hyperthyroidism.

In this sample, this clonotype turned up many times. This chain links TRBV7-3 with TRBJ2-3; 7 nucleotides match TRBD1. Per germline, CDR1 SGHTA and CDR2 FQGTGA. CDR3 length equals 15 residues. Losses at the gene ends were 5 bases for V and 0 bases for J; bases not matched to a gene: 5. The CDR3 nucleotides read TGTGCCAGCAGCCCCTTGGGACAGAGCACAGATACGCAGTATTTT. Translation gives CASSPLGQSTDTQYF.

This clonotype was observed a handful of times. A much larger clone differs from this one at a single base, so this may be a read error. The V gene is TRBV12-5, the J gene TRBJ1-1; possible D gene TRBD1, 5 bases. The germline V and J ends were trimmed by 6 bases and 1 base, with 15 bases remaining between them. This CDR3 region has 15 residues. Germline CDR1 reads LGHNT; CDR2 reads FRNRAP. The CDR3 coding sequence is TGTGCTAGTGGGGGCTCGGGACGGCGGAACACTGAAGCTTTCTTT. It is translated as CASGGSGRRNTEAFF.

This clonotype was seen at least ten times. The genes are TRBV28 and TRBJ2-7; D remains unclear. Germline V gene data show CDR1 as MDHEN and CDR2 as SYDVKM. This CDR3 has 13 residues. V dropped 2 bases and J dropped 6 bases, with 11 bases sitting between them. CDR3 DNA sequence: TGTGCCAGCAGTTTAGGTAGGGTTCCCGAGCAGTACTTC. Its protein product is CASSLGRVPEQYF.

This clonotype was recorded at least ten times. V and J are TRBV28 and TRBJ1-2; D may be TRBD1 (6 bases). The length of the CDR3 is 14 residues. The germline V gene encodes CDR1 MDHEN and CDR2 SYDVKM. Trimming took off 10 bases at V and 5 bases at J, with 20 bases between the two ends. This chain's CDR3 is CAIPRGGRGYGYTF. The CDR3 region has the DNA TGTGCCATCCCCCGGGGGGGCCGCGGTTATGGCTACACCTTC.

The chain couples TRBV5-1 to TRBJ2-1, with D possibly matching TRBD2 (6 bases). Germline loops: CDR1 SGHRS, CDR2 YFSETQ. The CDR3 is 14 residues long. V was cut by 4 bases and J by 9 bases, with 17 bases left in between. Written as DNA, the CDR3 is TGCGCCAGCAGCCCCCCCTTGGAGGGGCCTGAGCAGTTCTTC. It codes for CASSPPLEGPEQFF.

At least ten counts were recorded for this clonotype. A read error may produce the germline difference seen at one junction end. The chain recombines TRBV4-1 with TRBJ2-1; D possibly corresponds to TRBD2 (5 bases). The V gene's germline CDR1 is MGHRA and CDR2 YSYEKL. The CDR3 is 13 residues long. This chain's CDR3 is CASRQEGVNEQFF. In DNA form, the CDR3 reads TGCGCCAGCAGGCAAGAGGGAGTTAATGAGCAGTTCTTC.

This clonotype was observed once. A read error may be the cause here, since a much bigger clone is one base away. This sequence joins TRBV20-1 and TRBJ2-1, with D possibly TRBD2 on 5 matching bases. The V gene's germline CDR1 is DFQATT and CDR2 SNEGSKA (reference sequence). Trimming removed 7 bases at V and 9 bases at J, with 25 bases between. The CDR3 is made up of 15 amino acids. Here the CDR3 DNA reads TGCAGTGTTTCGCGAGGTAGGGATCGGAGGAGTGAGCAGTTCTTC. This gives the protein CSVSRGRDRRSEQFF.